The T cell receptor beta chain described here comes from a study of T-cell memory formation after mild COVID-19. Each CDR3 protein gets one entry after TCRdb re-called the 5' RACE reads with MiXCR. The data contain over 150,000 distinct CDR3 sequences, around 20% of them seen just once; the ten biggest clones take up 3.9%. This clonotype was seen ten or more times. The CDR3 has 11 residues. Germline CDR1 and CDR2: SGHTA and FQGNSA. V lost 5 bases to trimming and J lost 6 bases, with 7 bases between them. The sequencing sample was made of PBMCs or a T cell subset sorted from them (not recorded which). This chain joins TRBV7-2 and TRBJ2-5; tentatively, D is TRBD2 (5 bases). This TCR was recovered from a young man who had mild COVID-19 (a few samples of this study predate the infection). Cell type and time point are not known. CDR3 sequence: CASSQRQTQYF. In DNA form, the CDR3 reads TGTGCCAGCAGCCAGCGGCAGACCCAGTACTTC.